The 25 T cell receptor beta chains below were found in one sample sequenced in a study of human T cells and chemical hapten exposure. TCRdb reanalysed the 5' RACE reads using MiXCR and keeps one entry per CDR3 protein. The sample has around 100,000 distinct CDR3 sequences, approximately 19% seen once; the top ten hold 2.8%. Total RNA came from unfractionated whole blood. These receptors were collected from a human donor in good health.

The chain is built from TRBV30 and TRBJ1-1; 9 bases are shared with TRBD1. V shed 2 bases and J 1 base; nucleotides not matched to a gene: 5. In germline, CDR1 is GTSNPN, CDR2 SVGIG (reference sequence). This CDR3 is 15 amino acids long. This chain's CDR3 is CAWSPRTGANTEAFF. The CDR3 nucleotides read TGTGCCTGGAGTCCCCGGACAGGGGCGAACACTGAAGCTTTCTTT.

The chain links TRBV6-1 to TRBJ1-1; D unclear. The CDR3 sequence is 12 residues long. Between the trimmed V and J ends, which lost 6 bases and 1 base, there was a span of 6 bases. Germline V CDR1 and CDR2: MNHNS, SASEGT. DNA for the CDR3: TGTGCCAGCAGAGCAGGGAACACTGAAGCTTTCTTT. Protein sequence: CASRAGNTEAFF.

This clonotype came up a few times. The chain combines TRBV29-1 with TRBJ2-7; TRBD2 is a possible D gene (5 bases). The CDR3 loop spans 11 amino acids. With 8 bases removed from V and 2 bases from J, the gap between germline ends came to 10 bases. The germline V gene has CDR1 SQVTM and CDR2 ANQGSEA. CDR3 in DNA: TGCAGCCCATCGGGAACCTACGAGCAGTACTTC. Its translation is CSPSGTYEQYF.

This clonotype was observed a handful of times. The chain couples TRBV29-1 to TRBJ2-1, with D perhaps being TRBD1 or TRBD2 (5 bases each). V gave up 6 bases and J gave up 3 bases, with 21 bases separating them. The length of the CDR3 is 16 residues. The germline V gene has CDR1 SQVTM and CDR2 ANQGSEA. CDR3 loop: CSVRDGPPTHYNEQFF. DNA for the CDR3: TGCAGCGTCAGGGACGGTCCTCCGACCCACTACAATGAGCAGTTCTTC.

The CDR3 nucleotides read TGCGCCAGCAGCTTGGATGTCGCTAGGACCCAGTACTTC. Translation gives CASSLDVARTQYF. V is TRBV5-1 and J is TRBJ2-5; D not resolved. CDR3 size: 13 residues. Germline V gene data show CDR1 as SGHRS and CDR2 as YFSETQ. Trimming removed 0 bases from V and 7 bases from J, with 10 bases in between.

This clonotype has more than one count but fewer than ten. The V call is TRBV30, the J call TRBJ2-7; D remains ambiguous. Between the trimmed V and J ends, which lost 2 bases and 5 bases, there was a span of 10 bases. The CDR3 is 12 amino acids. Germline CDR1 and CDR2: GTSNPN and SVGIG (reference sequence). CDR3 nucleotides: TGTGCCTGGAGTTCCCTTCCCAACGAGCAGTACTTC. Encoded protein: CAWSSLPNEQYF.

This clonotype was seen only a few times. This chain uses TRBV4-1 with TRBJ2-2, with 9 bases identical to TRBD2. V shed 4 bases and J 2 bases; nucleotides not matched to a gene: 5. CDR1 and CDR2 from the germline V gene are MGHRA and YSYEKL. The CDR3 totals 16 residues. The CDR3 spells CASSLKTSGNTGELFF. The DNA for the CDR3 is TGCGCCAGCAGCCTTAAGACTAGCGGTAACACCGGGGAGCTGTTTTTT.

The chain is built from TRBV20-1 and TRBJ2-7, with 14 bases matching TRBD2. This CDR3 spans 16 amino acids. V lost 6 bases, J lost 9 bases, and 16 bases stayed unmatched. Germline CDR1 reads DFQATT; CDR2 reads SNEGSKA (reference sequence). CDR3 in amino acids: CSAPRGLAGVIGGQYF. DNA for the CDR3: TGCAGTGCCCCCCGGGGACTAGCGGGAGTTATTGGCGGGCAGTACTTC.

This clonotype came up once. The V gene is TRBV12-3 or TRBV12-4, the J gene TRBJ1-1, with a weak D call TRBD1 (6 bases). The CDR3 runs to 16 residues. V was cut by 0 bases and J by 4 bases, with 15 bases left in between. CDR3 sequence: CASSLAGGRVGTEAFF. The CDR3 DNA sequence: TGTGCCAGCAGTTTAGCAGGGGGTCGGGTGGGCACTGAAGCTTTCTTT.

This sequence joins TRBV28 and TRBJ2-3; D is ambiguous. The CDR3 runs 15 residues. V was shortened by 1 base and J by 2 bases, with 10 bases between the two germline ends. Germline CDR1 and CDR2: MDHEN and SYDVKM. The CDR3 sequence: CASSLLAPSTDTQYF. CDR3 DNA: TGTGCCAGCAGTTTATTAGCCCCTTCCACAGATACGCAGTATTTT.

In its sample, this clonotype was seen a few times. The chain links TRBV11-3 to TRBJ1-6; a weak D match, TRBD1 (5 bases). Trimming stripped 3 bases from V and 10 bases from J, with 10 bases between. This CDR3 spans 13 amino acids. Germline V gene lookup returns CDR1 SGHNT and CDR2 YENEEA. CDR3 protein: CASSLGRTSPLHF. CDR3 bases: TGTGCCAGCAGCTTGGGACGTACCTCACCCCTCCACTTT.

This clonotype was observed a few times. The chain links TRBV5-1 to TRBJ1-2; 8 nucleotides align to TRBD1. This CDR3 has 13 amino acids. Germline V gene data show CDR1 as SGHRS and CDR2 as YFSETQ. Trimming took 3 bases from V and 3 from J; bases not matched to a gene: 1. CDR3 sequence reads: CASSSTGDYGYTF. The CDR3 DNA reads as TGCGCCAGCAGCTCGACAGGGGACTATGGCTACACCTTC.

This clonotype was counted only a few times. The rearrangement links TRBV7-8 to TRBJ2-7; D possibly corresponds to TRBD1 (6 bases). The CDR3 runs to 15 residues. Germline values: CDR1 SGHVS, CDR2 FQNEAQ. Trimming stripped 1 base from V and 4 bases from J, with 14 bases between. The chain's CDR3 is CASSLVLGTTYEQYF. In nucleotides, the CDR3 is TGTGCCAGCAGCTTAGTCTTGGGGACAACTTACGAGCAGTACTTC.

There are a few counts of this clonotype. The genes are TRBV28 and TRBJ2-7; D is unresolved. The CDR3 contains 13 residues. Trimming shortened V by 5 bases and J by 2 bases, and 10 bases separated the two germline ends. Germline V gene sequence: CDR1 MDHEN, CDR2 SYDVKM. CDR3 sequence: CASSLRAPYEQYF. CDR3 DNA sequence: TGTGCCAGCAGTCTCCGGGCCCCCTACGAGCAGTACTTC.

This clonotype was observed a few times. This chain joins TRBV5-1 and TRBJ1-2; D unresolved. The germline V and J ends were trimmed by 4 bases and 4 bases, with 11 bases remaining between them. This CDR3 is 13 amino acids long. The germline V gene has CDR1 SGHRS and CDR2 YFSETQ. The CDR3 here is CASSQPDPYGYTF. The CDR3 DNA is TGCGCCAGCAGCCAGCCGGACCCCTATGGCTACACCTTC.

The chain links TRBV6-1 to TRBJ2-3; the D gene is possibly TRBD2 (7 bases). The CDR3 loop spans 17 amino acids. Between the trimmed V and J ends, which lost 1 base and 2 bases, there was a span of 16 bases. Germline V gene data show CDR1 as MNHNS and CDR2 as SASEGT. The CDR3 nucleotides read TGTGCCAGCAGTGAAGGGGGGGGGGCCCTCCCCACAGATACGCAGTATTTT. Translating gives CASSEGGGALPTDTQYF.

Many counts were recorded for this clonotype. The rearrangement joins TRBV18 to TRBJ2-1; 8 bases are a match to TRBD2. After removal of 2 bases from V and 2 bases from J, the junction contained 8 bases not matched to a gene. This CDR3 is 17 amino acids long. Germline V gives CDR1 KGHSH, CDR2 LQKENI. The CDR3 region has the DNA TGTGCCAGCTCACCATCTACTAGCGGTTTAACCTACAATGAGCAGTTCTTC. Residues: CASSPSTSGLTYNEQFF.

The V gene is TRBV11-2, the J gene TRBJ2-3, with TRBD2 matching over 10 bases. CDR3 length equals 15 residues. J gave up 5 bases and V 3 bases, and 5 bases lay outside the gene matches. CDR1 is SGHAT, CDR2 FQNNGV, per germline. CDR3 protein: CASSFRLAGRDTQYF. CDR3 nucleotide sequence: TGTGCCAGCAGCTTCCGACTAGCGGGCCGAGATACGCAGTATTTT.

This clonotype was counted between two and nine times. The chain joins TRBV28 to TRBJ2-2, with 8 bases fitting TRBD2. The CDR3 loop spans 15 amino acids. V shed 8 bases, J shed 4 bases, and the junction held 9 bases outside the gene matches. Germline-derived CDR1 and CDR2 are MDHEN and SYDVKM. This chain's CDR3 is CASCGLALLTGELFF. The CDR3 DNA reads TGTGCCAGCTGCGGACTAGCACTTCTCACCGGGGAGCTGTTTTTT. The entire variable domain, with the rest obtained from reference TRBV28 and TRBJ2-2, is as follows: DVKVTQSSRYLVKRTGEKVFLECVQDMDHENMFWYRQDPGLGLRLIYFSYDVKMKEKGDIPEGYSVSREKKERFSLILESASTNQTSMYLCASCGLALLTGELFFGEGSRLTVL.

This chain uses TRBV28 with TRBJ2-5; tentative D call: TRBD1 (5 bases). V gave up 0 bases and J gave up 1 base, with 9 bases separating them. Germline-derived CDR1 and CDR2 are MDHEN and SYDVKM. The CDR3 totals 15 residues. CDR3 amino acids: CASSLWDIFQETQYF. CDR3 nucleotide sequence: TGTGCCAGCAGTTTATGGGACATTTTCCAAGAGACCCAGTACTTC.

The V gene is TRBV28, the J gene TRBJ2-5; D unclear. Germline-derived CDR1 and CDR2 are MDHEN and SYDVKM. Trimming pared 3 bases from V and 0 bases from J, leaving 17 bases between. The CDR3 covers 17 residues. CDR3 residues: CASSLKGGTAYQETQYF. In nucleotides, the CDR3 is TGTGCCAGCAGTTTGAAGGGTGGCACAGCGTACCAAGAGACCCAGTACTTC.

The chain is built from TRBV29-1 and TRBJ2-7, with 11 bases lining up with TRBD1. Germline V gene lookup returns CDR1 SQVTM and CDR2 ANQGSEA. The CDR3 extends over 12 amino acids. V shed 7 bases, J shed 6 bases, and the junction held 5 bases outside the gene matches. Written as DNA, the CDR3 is TGCAGCGCCGGGACAGGGGGTAGCGAGCAGTACTTC. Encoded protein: CSAGTGGSEQYF.

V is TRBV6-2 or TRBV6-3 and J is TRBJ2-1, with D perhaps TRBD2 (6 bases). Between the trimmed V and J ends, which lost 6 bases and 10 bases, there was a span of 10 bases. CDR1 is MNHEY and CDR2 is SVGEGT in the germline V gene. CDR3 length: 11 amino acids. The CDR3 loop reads CASSRGREQFF. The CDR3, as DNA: TGTGCCAGCAGCCGGGGGAGGGAGCAGTTCTTC.

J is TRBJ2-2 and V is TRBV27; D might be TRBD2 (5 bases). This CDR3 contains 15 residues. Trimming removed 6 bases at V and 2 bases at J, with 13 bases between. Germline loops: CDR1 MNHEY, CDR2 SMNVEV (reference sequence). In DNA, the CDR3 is TGTGCCAGCAGCCCGGGCGGGTTCAACACCGGGGAGCTGTTTTTT. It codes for CASSPGGFNTGELFF.

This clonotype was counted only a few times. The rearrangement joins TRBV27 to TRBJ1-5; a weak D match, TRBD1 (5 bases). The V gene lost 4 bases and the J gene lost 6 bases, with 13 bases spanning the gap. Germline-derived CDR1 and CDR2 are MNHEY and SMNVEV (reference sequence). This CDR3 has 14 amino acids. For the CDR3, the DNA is TGTGCCAGCAGTTCCCGGGGGGGGGGTCAGCCCCAGCATTTT. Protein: CASSSRGGGQPQHF.